Below are 32 T cell receptor beta chains sequenced from a single sample in a study of blood T cell repertoires in COVID-19 (dated by TCRdb to 2018 to 2021). Library construction relied on the immunoSEQ multiplex PCR assay. TCRdb's version of the immuneACCESS table is confined to in-frame rearrangements and falls short of the full clone set. An unresolved V gene accounts for under half of the shortfall where checked; the remainder is of unknown origin. The sample table records about 370,000 clones; 89% of these occur just once. The ten largest clonotypes hold about 2.9% of the sample. The sequenced sample was peripheral blood. The receptors shown here come from a woman aged 25 to 39 with COVID-19, enrolled during active disease.

V usage is TRBV28 and J usage is TRBJ1-2; TRBD1 agrees at 8 bases. Germline values: CDR1 MDHEN, CDR2 SYDVKM. The CDR3 length is 15 residues. The V segment lost 2 bases and the J segment 5 bases; nucleotides outside the gene matches: 7. CDR3 in DNA: TGTGCCAGCAGTTTAACGGGCAGGGGGCTTTATGGCTACACCTTC. This codes for CASSLTGRGLYGYTF.

This chain connects TRBV29-1 to TRBJ1-2; D may be TRBD1 (5 bases). The V and J ends lost 5 bases and 4 bases respectively, with 20 bases between them. Per the germline V gene, CDR1 is SQVTM and CDR2 is ANQGSEA. The CDR3 runs to 15 residues. The CDR3 loop reads CSVRGEFDVGYGYTF. The DNA of the CDR3 is TGCAGCGTTCGGGGGGAATTCGACGTCGGCTATGGCTACACCTTC.

This clone has only one observation. This chain uses TRBV19 with TRBJ2-7; TRBD1 aligns across 7 bases. The germline CDR1 and CDR2 sequences are LNHDA and SQIVND (reference sequence). This CDR3 is 15 amino acids long. The ends lost 10 bases at V and 6 bases at J; junction bases unmatched: 18. The CDR3 DNA reads TGTGCCATCGGCCCGGTCGGGACAGAGACCGCCGAGCAGTACTTC. Its translation is CAIGPVGTETAEQYF.

The chain is built from TRBV5-6 and TRBJ1-2; the D is unclear. Trimming took off 2 bases at V and 5 bases at J, with 13 bases between the two ends. CDR1 is SGHDT, CDR2 YYEEEE, per germline. The CDR3 extends over 14 amino acids. The CDR3 coding sequence is TGTGCCAGCAGCTTTACCCCTCCCGGGTATGGCTACACCTTC. Protein product: CASSFTPPGYGYTF. The full variable domain, completed using reference TRBV5-6 and TRBJ1-2, is DAGVTQSPTHLIKTRGQQVTLRCSPKSGHDTVSWYQQALGQGPQFIFQYYEEEERQRGNFPDRFSGHQFPNYSSELNVNALLLGDSALYLCASSFTPPGYGYTFGSGTRLTVV.

The CDR3 region has the DNA TGTGCCAGCAGTGAATTGGCGGGACAGGGGGGAATTAATGAGCAGTTCTTC. Its protein product is CASSELAGQGGINEQFF. This chain connects TRBV25-1 to TRBJ2-1; 11 nucleotides agree with TRBD1. Trimming took 1 base from V and 7 from J; bases not matched to a gene: 9. The CDR3 length is 17 residues. Germline V gene lookup returns CDR1 MGHDK and CDR2 SYGVNS.

The chain employs TRBV5-6 and TRBJ2-5; D is possibly TRBD2 (6 bases). This CDR3 region has 14 residues. Trimming removed 0 bases at V and 5 bases at J, with 11 bases between. CDR1 and CDR2 (germline): SGHDT, YYEEEE. For the CDR3, the DNA is TGTGCCAGCAGCTTGGTGGAGGGTCACGAGACCCAGTACTTC. Translation gives CASSLVEGHETQYF.

The V gene is TRBV2, the J gene TRBJ1-2, with no clear D. This CDR3 has 18 residues. Germline lookup yields CDR1 SNHLY and CDR2 FYNNEI. V shed 7 bases and J shed 2 bases, with 26 bases lying between them. The CDR3 DNA sequence: TGTGCCAGCACCAGAACTCAGCCGTCGACTCCCGGAAACTATGGCTACACCTTC. It specifies CASTRTQPSTPGNYGYTF. The whole variable domain, remainder taken from reference TRBV2 and TRBJ1-2, is EPEVTQTPSHQVTQMGQEVILRCVPISNHLYFYWYRQILGQKVEFLVSFYNNEISEKSEIFDDQFSVERPDGSNFTLKIRSTKLEDSAMYFCASTRTQPSTPGNYGYTFGSGTRLTVV.

A few counts support this clone. The rearrangement links TRBV6-4 to TRBJ2-3; TRBD1 is a possible D gene (6 bases). The germline gives CDR1 MRHNA, CDR2 SNTAGT. The CDR3 length is 13 residues. V lost 4 bases to trimming and J lost 2 bases, with 7 bases between them. The CDR3 region is CASSAGDTDTQYF. The CDR3 nucleotides read TGTGCCAGCAGTGCAGGGGACACAGATACGCAGTATTTT.

This rearrangement joins TRBV18 to TRBJ1-5; TRBD1 matches 9 bases. Germline values: CDR1 KGHSH, CDR2 LQKENI. This CDR3 has 17 amino acids. V lost 2 bases and J lost 11; bases outside the gene matches: 16. The DNA for the CDR3 is TGTGCCAGCTCACCAGGGGTGTCGGGGACAGGGTATCAATCCCAGCATTTT. Its translation: CASSPGVSGTGYQSQHF.

This chain uses TRBV12-5 with TRBJ2-2; 14 nucleotides agree with TRBD2. Germline lookup yields CDR1 LGHNT and CDR2 FRNRAP. V trimming: 4 bases; J trimming: 5 bases; junction bases outside the gene matches: 6. The CDR3 runs to 17 residues. As DNA, the CDR3 is TGTGCTAGTGGTTGGACCGGGACTAGCGGGAGTACCGGGGAGCTGTTTTTT. Protein sequence: CASGWTGTSGSTGELFF.

This chain connects TRBV14 to TRBJ1-2; no definite D call. CDR3 size: 14 residues. Trimming left V 1 base short and J 7 bases short, with 13 bases between. CDR1 and CDR2 (germline): SGHDN, FVKESK. CDR3 bases: TGTGCCAGCAGCCAAGTGCGGTTTTACGGTGGCTACACCTTC. Its translation: CASSQVRFYGGYTF.

The chain couples TRBV21-1 to TRBJ2-7; TRBD1, the table's D call, was not compared with the DNA. TRBV21-1 has pseudogene status. The CDR3 has 13 residues. The CDR3 DNA reads as TGTGCCAGCGAGCCGGGACAGGGGTGGGAGCAGTACTTC. Protein product: CASEPGQGWEQYF.

The chain carries TRBV4-3 and TRBJ1-3; weak D call: TRBD1 (5 bases). The CDR3 is 17 residues long. Germline assignment: CDR1 LGHNA and CDR2 YSLEER. The V gene lost 3 bases and the J gene lost 2 bases, with 17 bases spanning the gap. CDR3 sequence: CASSQDKGRFTGNTIYF. In nucleotides, the CDR3 is TGCGCCAGCAGCCAGGACAAGGGGAGGTTTACTGGAAACACCATATATTTT.

The rearrangement joins TRBV13 to TRBJ2-6; 8 nucleotides agree with TRBD1. The length of the CDR3 is 18 residues. The trim removed 5 bases at V and 4 bases at J, leaving 13 bases unmatched. The germline V gene encodes CDR1 PRHDT and CDR2 FYEKMQ (reference sequence). CDR3 sequence (DNA): TGTGCCAGCAGCCAACAAGGACAGGGTGGTTCAGGGGCCAACGTCCTGACTTTC. Protein product: CASSQQGQGGSGANVLTF.

V is TRBV28 and J is TRBJ2-5; D is unclear. The V gene lost 2 bases and the J gene lost 1 base, with 5 bases spanning the gap. Germline CDR1 reads MDHEN; CDR2 reads SYDVKM. The CDR3 loop spans 13 amino acids. CDR3 bases: TGTGCCAGCAGTTTAGACTCCCAAGAGACCCAGTACTTC. Protein sequence: CASSLDSQETQYF. Complete variable domain (other parts from reference TRBV28 and TRBJ2-5): DVKVTQSSRYLVKRTGEKVFLECVQDMDHENMFWYRQDPGLGLRLIYFSYDVKMKEKGDIPEGYSVSREKKERFSLILESASTNQTSMYLCASSLDSQETQYFGPGTRLLVL.

In DNA form, the CDR3 reads TGTGCCAGCAGTTCCTCTCCCTGGAGACAGCCCTCAGCATACGAGCAGTACTTC. Translation: CASSSSPWRQPSAYEQYF. The gene calls are TRBV28 and TRBJ2-7, with a weak D call TRBD1 (5 bases). Germline V gene lookup returns CDR1 MDHEN and CDR2 SYDVKM. This CDR3 comprises 18 residues. V was trimmed by 4 bases and J by 4 bases, leaving 26 bases between them.

V gene TRBV2 combines with J gene TRBJ2-7; 7 bases agree with TRBD1. With V trimmed by 10 bases and J by 3 bases, 12 bases remained unmatched. Germline CDR1 reads SNHLY; CDR2 reads FYNNEI. The CDR3 covers 14 residues. As DNA, the CDR3 is TGTGCCACTAAACTGGAACAGGGGCTCTACGAGCAGTACTTC. Its translation is CATKLEQGLYEQYF.

The genes are TRBV11-2 and TRBJ2-2, with TRBD1 matching over 8 bases. Per the germline V gene, CDR1 is SGHAT and CDR2 is FQNNGV. The CDR3 consists of 16 residues. Trimming cost V 4 bases and J 4 bases; bases outside gene matches: 8. CDR3 in DNA: TGTGCCAGCAGCTCCGGACAGGGTGGCGCCACCGGGGAGCTGTTTTTT. Its protein product is CASSSGQGGATGELFF.

CDR3 residues: CASSRDPSGNYGYTF. In DNA form, the CDR3 reads TGTGCCAGCAGTCGCGACCCTTCGGGGAATTATGGCTACACCTTC. The gene calls are TRBV6-5 and TRBJ1-2; D gene ambiguous. V shed 5 bases and J shed 5 bases, with 18 bases lying between them. This CDR3 is built from 15 residues. Germline loops: CDR1 MNHEY, CDR2 SVGAGI.

This chain uses TRBV3-1 (or the pseudogene TRBV3-2) with TRBJ2-7; the D gene is possibly TRBD2 (5 bases). Trimming removed 0 bases from V and 2 bases from J, with 20 bases in between. CDR3 size: 18 residues. Germline CDR1 LGHDT, CDR2 YNNKEL (reference sequence). The CDR3 reads CASSQDHRGRDLPYEQYF. In DNA, the CDR3 is TGTGCCAGCAGCCAAGATCATCGGGGTAGAGATCTACCCTACGAGCAGTACTTC.

V gene TRBV5-4 combines with J gene TRBJ1-6, with D unresolved. This CDR3 has 15 amino acids. Germline CDR1 is SGHNT and CDR2 is YYREEE (reference sequence). V was clipped by 0 bases and J by 7 bases, with 11 bases between them. CDR3 in amino acids: CASSLEPGMNSPLHF. The CDR3 DNA sequence: TGTGCCAGCAGCTTGGAACCGGGTATGAATTCACCCCTCCACTTT.

V and J are TRBV7-9 and TRBJ2-1; TRBD1 matches at 10 bases. The CDR3 has 14 amino acids. The V gene's germline CDR1 is SEHNR and CDR2 FQNEAQ (reference sequence). Trimming cost V 6 bases and J 8 bases; bases outside gene matches: 7. In DNA, the CDR3 is TGTGCCAGCAGGATGGGGACAGGGGTCTATGAGCAGTTCTTC. This sequence encodes CASRMGTGVYEQFF.

This clone appeared once. The chain couples TRBV5-4 to TRBJ1-4; the D gene is possibly TRBD1 (6 bases). V was cut by 0 bases and J by 6 bases, with 9 bases left in between. This CDR3 has 14 residues. Germline CDR1 is SGHNT and CDR2 is YYREEE (reference sequence). The CDR3 nucleotides are TGTGCCAGCAGCTTGGCGAAGGGGGATGAAAAACTGTTTTTT. Its protein product is CASSLAKGDEKLFF.

This chain joins TRBV11-2 and TRBJ1-2, with 7 bases fitting TRBD1. Trimming removed 8 bases from V and 4 bases from J; junction bases left unmatched: 13. CDR3 length: 15 amino acids. Germline-derived CDR1 and CDR2 are SGHAT and FQNNGV. The CDR3 bases are TGTGCCAGCCGAGTGGTGACAGGGAGAACCTATGGCTACACCTTC. It translates to CASRVVTGRTYGYTF. Looking up the rest from reference TRBV11-2 and TRBJ1-2 gives the full variable domain: EAGVAQSPRYKIIEKRQSVAFWCNPISGHATLYWYQQILGQGPKLLIQFQNNGVVDDSQLPKDRFSAERLKGVDSTLKIQPAKLEDSAVYLCASRVVTGRTYGYTFGSGTRLTVV.

The chain links TRBV27 to TRBJ1-6; the D gene is possibly TRBD1 (5 bases). Germline lookup yields CDR1 MNHEY and CDR2 SMNVEV (reference sequence). The CDR3 runs to 17 residues. Trimming left V 5 bases short and J 10 bases short, with 24 bases between. CDR3 in DNA: TGTGCCAGCAGTCCTTTTACCGGGGCGGTGGGGAGGTCACCCCTCCACTTT. Protein: CASSPFTGAVGRSPLHF.

The rearrangement links TRBV7-9 to TRBJ2-2, with D maybe TRBD2 (5 bases). Germline lookup yields CDR1 SEHNR and CDR2 FQNEAQ (reference sequence). The CDR3 loop spans 15 amino acids. Trimming took 3 bases from V and 1 from J, leaving 9 bases between them. The chain's CDR3 is CASSFWTGNTGELFF. The CDR3 region has the DNA TGTGCCAGCAGCTTTTGGACTGGGAACACCGGGGAGCTGTTTTTT. Full variable domain (outside the CDR3, taken from reference TRBV7-9 and TRBJ2-2): DTGVSQNPRHKITKRGQNVTFRCDPISEHNRLYWYRQTLGQGPEFLTYFQNEAQLEKSRLLSDRFSAERPKGSFSTLEIQRTEQGDSAMYLCASSFWTGNTGELFFGEGSRLTVL.

The V gene is TRBV3-1 (or the pseudogene TRBV3-2), the J gene TRBJ2-3; 7 nucleotides line up with TRBD2. The CDR3 runs to 15 residues. Germline CDR1 reads LGHDT; CDR2 reads YNNKEL (reference sequence). After removal of 4 bases from V and 4 bases from J, the junction contained 8 bases not matched to a gene. The CDR3 here is CASSPWRERADTQYF. The CDR3 DNA is TGTGCCAGCAGCCCCTGGCGGGAGCGGGCAGATACGCAGTATTTT.

The gene calls are TRBV30 and TRBJ1-2; TRBD1 matches 7 bases. CDR1 GTSNPN and CDR2 SVGIG come from the germline V gene (reference sequence). J was trimmed by 3 bases and V by 1 base; bases with no gene match: 23. CDR3 length: 20 residues. Here the CDR3 reads CAWSEKPKKTGRFMDYGYTF. The CDR3 DNA reads as TGTGCCTGGAGTGAAAAACCCAAGAAGACAGGGCGGTTTATGGACTATGGCTACACCTTC.

CDR3 sequence: CASRTSNYEQYF. The CDR3 DNA sequence: TGTGCCAGCAGGACAAGTAACTACGAGCAGTACTTC. The chain recombines TRBV28 with TRBJ2-7; D remains unclear. This CDR3 has 12 amino acids. The germline CDR1 and CDR2 sequences are MDHEN and SYDVKM. The ends were cut back, 6 bases at V and 3 bases at J, with 9 bases in the middle. Complete variable domain (other parts from reference TRBV28 and TRBJ2-7): DVKVTQSSRYLVKRTGEKVFLECVQDMDHENMFWYRQDPGLGLRLIYFSYDVKMKEKGDIPEGYSVSREKKERFSLILESASTNQTSMYLCASRTSNYEQYFGPGTRLTVT.

This chain links TRBV7-6 with TRBJ2-6; 7 positions agree with TRBD2. Germline CDR1 reads SGHVS; CDR2 reads FNYEAQ. The CDR3 totals 18 residues. V gave up 5 bases and J gave up 0 bases; unmatched junction bases: 10. DNA for the CDR3: TGTGCCAGCAGCCGAGTCGGAGCGGGGAGCTCTGGGGCCAACGTCCTGACTTTC. Amino acids: CASSRVGAGSSGANVLTF.

V usage is TRBV2 and J usage is TRBJ1-1; 7 nucleotides align to TRBD1. V was pared by 5 bases and J by 0 bases, with 9 bases of the junction left unmatched. This CDR3 region has 16 residues. In germline, CDR1 is SNHLY, CDR2 FYNNEI. CDR3: CASSLRQGGMNTEAFF. DNA of the CDR3: TGTGCCAGCAGTCTAAGACAGGGTGGGATGAACACTGAAGCTTTCTTT.

This clone was seen more than once but under ten times. The chain employs TRBV27 and TRBJ2-7; weak D call: TRBD1 (6 bases). Germline lookup yields CDR1 MNHEY and CDR2 SMNVEV (reference sequence). CDR3 length equals 12 residues. V was clipped by 8 bases and J by 3 bases, with 11 bases between them. CDR3 sequence (DNA): TGTGCCAGCGGCCAACAGGGCTACGAGCAGTACGTC. Protein sequence: CASGQQGYEQYV.